The rows below give T cell receptor beta chains drawn from one sample of a study of T cell responses to AZD1222 COVID-19 vaccine. Assay used: immunoSEQ multiplex PCR; TCRdb lists only in-frame clones, some missing. The data show around 94,000 clones, with about 88% seen just once and 4% to 6% held by the top ten. This material consisted of peripheral blood, taken on day 0 of AZD1222 vaccination. Receptor source: an adult in good health. Both conserved end residues are part of each CDR3. Fields, in order: clone size, V gene, CDR3 protein. Clone size is shown for a subset of rows, as once, few, many or a class of expanded clone.

clone_size: .; v_call: TRBV7-2; cdr3_aa: CASSLVRLVNTEAFF
clone_size: few; v_call: TRBV30; cdr3_aa: CASRGNSGNTIYF
clone_size: .; v_call: TRBV15; cdr3_aa: CATSKRGTSYEQYF
clone_size: few; v_call: TRBV5-6; cdr3_aa: CASSLVDQPQHF
clone_size: .; v_call: TRBV28; cdr3_aa: CASRPPGGYTEAFF
clone_size: .; v_call: TRBV29-1; cdr3_aa: CSVTKTMGGNTIYF
clone_size: .; v_call: TRBV9; cdr3_aa: CASSVGPLGGAGEQYF
clone_size: .; v_call: TRBV5-1; cdr3_aa: CASRSPGGFNEQFF
clone_size: .; v_call: TRBV28; cdr3_aa: CASSSSRWVSNTGELFF
clone_size: .; v_call: TRBV6-2/TRBV6-3; cdr3_aa: CASSVIQGYGYTF
clone_size: .; v_call: TRBV30; cdr3_aa: CAWRKSASGTWNEQFF
clone_size: .; v_call: TRBV30; cdr3_aa: CAWSVEGDQPQHF
clone_size: few; v_call: TRBV27; cdr3_aa: CASSYPSGYGYTF
clone_size: .; v_call: TRBV7-2; cdr3_aa: CASSHSGYEQYF
clone_size: .; v_call: TRBV10-2; cdr3_aa: CASSESTGVGGYTF
clone_size: few; v_call: TRBV28; cdr3_aa: CASSPTTGGYNDYGYTF
clone_size: .; v_call: TRBV18; cdr3_aa: CASSLDRIPYNEQFF
clone_size: .; v_call: TRBV7-9; cdr3_aa: CASSSTVSSYEQYF
clone_size: once; v_call: TRBV11-2; cdr3_aa: CASSFTQGTGELFF
clone_size: .; v_call: TRBV3-1/TRBV3-2; cdr3_aa: CASSEGVSYEQYF
clone_size: .; v_call: TRBV5-1; cdr3_aa: CASSGAKNTGELFF
clone_size: once; v_call: TRBV9; cdr3_aa: CASSVGSRGSGYTF
clone_size: once; v_call: TRBV18; cdr3_aa: CASSPGGSKSSGRPMYEQFF
clone_size: .; v_call: TRBV25-1; cdr3_aa: CASSGTGQETQYF
clone_size: .; v_call: TRBV11-2; cdr3_aa: CASSYRDIIYNEQFF
clone_size: .; v_call: TRBV27; cdr3_aa: CASSLVGFQETQYF
clone_size: .; v_call: TRBV7-8; cdr3_aa: CASSSTSGGREQYF
clone_size: .; v_call: TRBV28; cdr3_aa: CASSFRGAVGETQYF
clone_size: once; v_call: TRBV12-3/TRBV12-4; cdr3_aa: CASSLSTAYGYTF
clone_size: .; v_call: TRBV5-4; cdr3_aa: CASSLMSGIPGTNYGYTF
clone_size: .; v_call: TRBV5-6; cdr3_aa: CASSVNRGTAFF
clone_size: .; v_call: TRBV21-1; cdr3_aa: CASSSQTRDRGPNEQFF
clone_size: .; v_call: TRBV6-4; cdr3_aa: CASRRTGCEQYF
clone_size: .; v_call: TRBV9; cdr3_aa: CASSVGTNEQFF
clone_size: .; v_call: TRBV9; cdr3_aa: CASSPREGNAEKLFF
clone_size: once; v_call: TRBV7-3; cdr3_aa: CASSLKGPADTQYF
clone_size: .; v_call: TRBV4-1; cdr3_aa: CARRRPGPLRDEQYF
clone_size: .; v_call: TRBV27; cdr3_aa: CASSLGTGGEQYF
clone_size: once; v_call: TRBV2; cdr3_aa: CASMGLAGAWNEQFF
clone_size: .; v_call: TRBV4-3; cdr3_aa: CASSQDKGRNTEAFF